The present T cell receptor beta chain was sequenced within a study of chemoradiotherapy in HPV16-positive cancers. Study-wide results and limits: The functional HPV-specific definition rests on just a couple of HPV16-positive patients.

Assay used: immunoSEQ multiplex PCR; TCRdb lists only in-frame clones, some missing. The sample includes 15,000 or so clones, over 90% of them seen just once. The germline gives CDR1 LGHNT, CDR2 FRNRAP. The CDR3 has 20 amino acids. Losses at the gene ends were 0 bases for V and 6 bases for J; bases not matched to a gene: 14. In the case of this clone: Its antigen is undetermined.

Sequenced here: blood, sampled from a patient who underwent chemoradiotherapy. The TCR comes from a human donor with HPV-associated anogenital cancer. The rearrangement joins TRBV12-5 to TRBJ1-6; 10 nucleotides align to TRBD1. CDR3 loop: CASGLVRLGTGAFFNSPLHF. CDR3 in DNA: TGTGCTAGTGGTTTGGTACGATTGGGGACAGGGGCTTTTTTTAATTCACCCCTCCACTTT.